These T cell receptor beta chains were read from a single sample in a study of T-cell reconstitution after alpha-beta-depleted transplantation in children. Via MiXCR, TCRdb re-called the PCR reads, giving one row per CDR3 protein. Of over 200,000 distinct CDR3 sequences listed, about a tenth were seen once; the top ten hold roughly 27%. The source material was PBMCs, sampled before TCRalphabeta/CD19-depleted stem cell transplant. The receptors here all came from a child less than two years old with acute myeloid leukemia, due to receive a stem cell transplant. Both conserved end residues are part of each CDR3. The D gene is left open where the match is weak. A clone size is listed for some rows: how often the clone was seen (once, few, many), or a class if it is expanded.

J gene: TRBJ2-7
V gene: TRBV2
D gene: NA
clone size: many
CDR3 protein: CASWELNEQYF
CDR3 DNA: TGTGCCAGCTGGGAGTTGAACGAGCAGTACTTC

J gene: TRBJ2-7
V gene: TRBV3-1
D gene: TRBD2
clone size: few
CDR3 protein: CASSHGGGTYEQYF
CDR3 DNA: TGTGCCAGCAGCCACGGCGGGGGGACCTACGAGCAGTACTTC

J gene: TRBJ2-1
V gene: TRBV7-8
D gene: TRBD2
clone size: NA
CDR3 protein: CASSSGVLAATNEQFF
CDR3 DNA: TGTGCCAGCAGCTCGGGGGTACTAGCGGCAACCAATGAGCAGTTCTTC

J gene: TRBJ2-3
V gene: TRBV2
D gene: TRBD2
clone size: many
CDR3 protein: CASSLLAGITDTQYF
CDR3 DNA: TGTGCCAGCAGTCTTCTAGCGGGGATCACAGATACGCAGTATTTT

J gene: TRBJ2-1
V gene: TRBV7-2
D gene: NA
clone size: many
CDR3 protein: CASSLLGSGEQFF
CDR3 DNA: TGTGCCAGCAGCTTACTGGGCTCGGGGGAGCAGTTCTTC

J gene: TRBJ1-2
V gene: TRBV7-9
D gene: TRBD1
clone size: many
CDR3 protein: CASSHRTGVGYTF
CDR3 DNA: TGTGCCAGCAGCCACAGGACAGGGGTCGGCTACACCTTC

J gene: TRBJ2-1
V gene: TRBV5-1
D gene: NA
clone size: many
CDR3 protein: CASAVPLNPDEQFF
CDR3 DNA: TGCGCCAGCGCAGTCCCACTAAATCCGGATGAGCAGTTCTTC

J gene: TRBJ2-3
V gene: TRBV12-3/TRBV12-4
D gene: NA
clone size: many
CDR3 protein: CASSSRSNAGTQYF
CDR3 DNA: TGTGCCAGCAGTTCGAGGTCCAATGCTGGTACGCAGTATTTT

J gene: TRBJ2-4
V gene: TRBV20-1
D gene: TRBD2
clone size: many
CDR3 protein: CSAWTSGGAKNIQYF
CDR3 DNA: TGCAGTGCCTGGACTAGCGGGGGGGCCAAAAACATTCAGTACTTC

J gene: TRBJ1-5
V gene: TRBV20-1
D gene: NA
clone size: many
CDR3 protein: CSAQGRQPQHF
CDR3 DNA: TGCAGTGCTCAGGGTCGTCAGCCCCAGCATTTT

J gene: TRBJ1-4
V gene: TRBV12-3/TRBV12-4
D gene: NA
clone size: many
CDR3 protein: CASSPGHTINEKLFF
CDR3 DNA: TGTGCCAGCAGCCCAGGACATACTATTAATGAAAAACTGTTTTTT

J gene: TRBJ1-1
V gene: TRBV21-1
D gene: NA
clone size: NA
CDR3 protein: CASSKVRDSYTEAFF
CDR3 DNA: TGTGCCAGCAGCAAAGTACGGGACAGCTACACTGAAGCTTTCTTT

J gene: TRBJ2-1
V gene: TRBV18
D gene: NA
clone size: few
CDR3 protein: CASSPPMGELRYNEQFF
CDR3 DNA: TGTGCCAGCTCACCTCCAATGGGTGAGTTACGGTACAATGAGCAGTTCTTC

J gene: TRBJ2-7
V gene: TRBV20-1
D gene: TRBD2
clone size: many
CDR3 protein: CCAPPLGSGVPYEQYF
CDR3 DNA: TGCTGTGCGCCCCCTTTGGGGAGCGGGGTTCCCTACGAGCAGTACTTC

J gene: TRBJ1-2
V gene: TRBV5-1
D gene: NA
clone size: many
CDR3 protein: CASSLDLMPNYGYTF
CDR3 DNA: TGCGCCAGCAGCTTGGACCTGATGCCTAACTATGGCTACACCTTC

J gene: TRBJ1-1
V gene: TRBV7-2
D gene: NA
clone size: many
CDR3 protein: CASSEYKPNTEAFF
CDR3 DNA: TGTGCCAGCAGCGAATATAAGCCGAACACTGAAGCTTTCTTT

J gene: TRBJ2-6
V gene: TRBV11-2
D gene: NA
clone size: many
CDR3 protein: CASHGAATTGSGANVLTF
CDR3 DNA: TGTGCCTCCCACGGGGCAGCCACCACTGGCTCTGGGGCCAACGTCCTGACTTTC

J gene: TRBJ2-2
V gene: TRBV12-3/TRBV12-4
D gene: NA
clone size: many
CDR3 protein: CASSLGTAKGELFF
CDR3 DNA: TGTGCCAGCAGTTTAGGGACAGCTAAGGGGGAGCTGTTTTTT

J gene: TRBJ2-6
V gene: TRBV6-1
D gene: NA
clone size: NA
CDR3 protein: CASSLYGDWGANVLTF
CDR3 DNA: TGTGCCAGCAGCCTCTACGGGGACTGGGGGGCCAACGTCCTGACTTTC

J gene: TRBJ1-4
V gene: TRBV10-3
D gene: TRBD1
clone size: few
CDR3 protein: CAIQGEDNEKLFF
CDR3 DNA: TGTGCCATACAGGGGGAGGATAATGAAAAACTGTTTTTT

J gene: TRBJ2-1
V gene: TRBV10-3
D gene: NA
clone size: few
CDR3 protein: CAISDGAGPAEQFF
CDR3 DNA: TGTGCCATCAGTGATGGGGCAGGGCCGGCTGAGCAGTTCTTC

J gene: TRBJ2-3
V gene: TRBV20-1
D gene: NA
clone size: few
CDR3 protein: CSAYGTSTDTQYF
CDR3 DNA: TGCAGTGCTTACGGGACCTCCACAGATACGCAGTATTTT

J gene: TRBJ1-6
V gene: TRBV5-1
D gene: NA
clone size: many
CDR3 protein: CASSLDANVYNSPLHF
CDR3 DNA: TGCGCCAGCAGCTTGGATGCCAACGTCTATAATTCACCCCTCCACTTT

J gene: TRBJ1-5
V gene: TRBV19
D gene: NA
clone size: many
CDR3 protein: CASSFRDYSNQPQHF
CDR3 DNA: TGTGCCAGTAGTTTCCGGGACTATAGCAATCAGCCCCAGCATTTT

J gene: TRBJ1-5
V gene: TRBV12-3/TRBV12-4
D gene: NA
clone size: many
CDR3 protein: CASSPGQNQPQHF
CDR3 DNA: TGTGCCAGCAGCCCTGGACAGAATCAGCCCCAGCATTTT

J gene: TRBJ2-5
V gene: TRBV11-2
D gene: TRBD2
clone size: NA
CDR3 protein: CASRQPGLASAETQYF
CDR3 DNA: TGTGCCAGCAGACAGCCGGGACTAGCTTCGGCAGAGACCCAGTACTTC

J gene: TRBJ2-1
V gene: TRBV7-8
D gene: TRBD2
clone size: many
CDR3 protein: CASVAGVPYNEQFF
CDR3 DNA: TGTGCCAGCGTAGCGGGAGTCCCTTACAATGAGCAGTTCTTC

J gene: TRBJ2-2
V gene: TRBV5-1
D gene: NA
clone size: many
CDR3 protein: CASSSEWRRGELFF
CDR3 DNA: TGCGCCAGCAGCTCAGAGTGGAGGCGCGGGGAGCTGTTTTTT

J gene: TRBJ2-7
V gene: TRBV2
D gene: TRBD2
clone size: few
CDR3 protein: CASILLANSREQYF
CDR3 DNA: TGTGCCAGCATTTTACTAGCGAACTCACGCGAGCAGTACTTC

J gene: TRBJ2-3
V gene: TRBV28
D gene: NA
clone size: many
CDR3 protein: CAISPMRVDTQYF
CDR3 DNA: TGTGCCATCAGTCCTATGCGGGTAGATACGCAGTATTTT

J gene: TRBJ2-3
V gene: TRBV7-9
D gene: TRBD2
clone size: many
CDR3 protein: CASSLWGRATDTQYF
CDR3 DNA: TGTGCCAGCAGCTTATGGGGGAGGGCCACAGATACGCAGTATTTT

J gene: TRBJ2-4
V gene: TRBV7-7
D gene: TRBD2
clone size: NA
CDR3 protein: CASRSSGIAKNIQYF
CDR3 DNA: TGTGCCAGCCGTTCAAGCGGGATAGCCAAAAACATTCAGTACTTC

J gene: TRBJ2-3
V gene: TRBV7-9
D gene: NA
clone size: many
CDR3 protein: CASSLDGTGTDTQYF
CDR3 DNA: TGTGCCAGCAGCTTAGACGGGACCGGCACAGATACGCAGTATTTT

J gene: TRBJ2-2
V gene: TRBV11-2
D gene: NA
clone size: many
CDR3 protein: CASSLEGVNTGELFF
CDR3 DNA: TGTGCCAGCAGCTTGGAGGGGGTGAACACCGGGGAGCTGTTTTTT

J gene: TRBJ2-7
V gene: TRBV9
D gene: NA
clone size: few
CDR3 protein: CASSVDLAREQYF
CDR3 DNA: TGTGCCAGCAGCGTAGATCTAGCCCGCGAGCAGTACTTC

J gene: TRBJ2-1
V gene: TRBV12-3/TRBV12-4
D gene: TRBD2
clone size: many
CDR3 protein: CASSLRSAGGPNEQFF
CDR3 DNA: TGTGCCAGCAGTTTACGATCTGCGGGAGGTCCAAATGAGCAGTTCTTC

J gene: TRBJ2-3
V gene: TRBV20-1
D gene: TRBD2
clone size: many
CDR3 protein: CSAKLAGATDTQYF
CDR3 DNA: TGCAGTGCAAAACTAGCGGGAGCCACAGATACGCAGTATTTT

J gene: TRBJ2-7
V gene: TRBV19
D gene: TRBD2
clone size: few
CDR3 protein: CASSISGTSGGYEQYF
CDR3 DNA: TGTGCCAGTAGTATCAGCGGGACTAGCGGGGGCTACGAGCAGTACTTC

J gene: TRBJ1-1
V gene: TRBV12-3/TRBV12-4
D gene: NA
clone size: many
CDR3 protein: CASSLGAVTEAFF
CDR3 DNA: TGTGCCAGCAGTTTAGGGGCGGTGACTGAAGCTTTCTTT

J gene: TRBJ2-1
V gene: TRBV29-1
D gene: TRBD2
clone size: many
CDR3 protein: CSVGLAGYNEQFF
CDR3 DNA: TGCAGCGTTGGACTAGCGGGCTACAATGAGCAGTTCTTC

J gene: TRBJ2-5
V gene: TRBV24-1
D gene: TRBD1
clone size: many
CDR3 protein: CATSDPGQGSGETQYF
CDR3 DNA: TGTGCCACCAGTGATCCGGGACAGGGGAGCGGGGAGACCCAGTACTTC

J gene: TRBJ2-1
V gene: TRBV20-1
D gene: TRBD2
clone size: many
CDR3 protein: CSAHPGTSGTYNEQFF
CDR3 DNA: TGCAGTGCTCACCCCGGGACTAGCGGAACCTACAATGAGCAGTTCTTC

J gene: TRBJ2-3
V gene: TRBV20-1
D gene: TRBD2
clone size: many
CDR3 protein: CSAGAGLVTDTQYF
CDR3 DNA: TGCAGTGCTGGAGCGGGGTTGGTAACAGATACGCAGTATTTT

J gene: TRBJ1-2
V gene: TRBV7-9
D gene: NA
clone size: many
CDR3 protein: CASSSPDGAFGYGYTF
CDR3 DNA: TGTGCCAGCAGCTCCCCAGACGGCGCTTTTGGATATGGCTACACCTTC

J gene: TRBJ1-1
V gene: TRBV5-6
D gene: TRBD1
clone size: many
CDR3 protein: CASSSDRGGAEAFF
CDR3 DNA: TGTGCCAGCAGCTCGGACAGGGGAGGTGCTGAAGCTTTCTTT

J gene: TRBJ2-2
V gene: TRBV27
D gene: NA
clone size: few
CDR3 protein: CASSLELVPRELFF
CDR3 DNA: TGTGCCAGCAGTTTGGAACTAGTCCCCCGGGAGCTGTTTTTT

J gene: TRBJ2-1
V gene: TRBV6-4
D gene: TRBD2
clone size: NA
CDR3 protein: CASRSTSGGAYEQFF
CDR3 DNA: TGTGCCAGCAGGTCGACTAGCGGGGGGGCCTATGAGCAGTTCTTC

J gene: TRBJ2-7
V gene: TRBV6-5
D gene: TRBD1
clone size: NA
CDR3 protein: CASSLDRGDYEQYF
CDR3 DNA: TGTGCCAGCAGCTTAGACAGGGGGGACTACGAGCAGTACTTC

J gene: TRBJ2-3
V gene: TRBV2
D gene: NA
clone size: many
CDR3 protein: CASSEVGASTDTQYF
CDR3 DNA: TGTGCCAGCAGTGAAGTGGGGGCTAGCACAGATACGCAGTATTTT

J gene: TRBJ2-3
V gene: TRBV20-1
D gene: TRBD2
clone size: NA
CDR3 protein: CSARQRNPGTSESTDTQYF
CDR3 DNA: TGCAGTGCTAGACAACGAAACCCCGGGACTAGCGAGAGCACAGATACGCAGTATTTT

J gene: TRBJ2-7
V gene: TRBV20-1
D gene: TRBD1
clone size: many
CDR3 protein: CSASRTGVAYEQYF
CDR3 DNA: TGCAGTGCTAGTCGGACAGGGGTGGCCTACGAGCAGTACTTC

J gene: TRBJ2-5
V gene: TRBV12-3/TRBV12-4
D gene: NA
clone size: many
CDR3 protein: CASSIGDSQETQYF
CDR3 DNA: TGTGCCAGCAGTATTGGAGACAGCCAAGAGACCCAGTACTTC